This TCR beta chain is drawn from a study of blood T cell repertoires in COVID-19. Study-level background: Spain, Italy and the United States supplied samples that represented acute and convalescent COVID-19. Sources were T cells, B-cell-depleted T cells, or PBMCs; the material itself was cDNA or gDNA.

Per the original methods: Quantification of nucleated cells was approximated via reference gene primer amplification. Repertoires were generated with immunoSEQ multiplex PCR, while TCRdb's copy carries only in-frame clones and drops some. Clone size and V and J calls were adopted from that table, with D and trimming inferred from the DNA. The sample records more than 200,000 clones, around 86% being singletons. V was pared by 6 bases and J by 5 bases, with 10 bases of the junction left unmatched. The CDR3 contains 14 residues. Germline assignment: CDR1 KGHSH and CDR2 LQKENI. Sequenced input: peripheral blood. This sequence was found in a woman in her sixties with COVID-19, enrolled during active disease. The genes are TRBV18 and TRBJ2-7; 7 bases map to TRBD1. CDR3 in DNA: TGTGCCAGCTCCCCCCAGAGGGGGCAGGACGAGCAGTACTTC. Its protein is CASSPQRGQDEQYF.